This is a list of T cell receptor beta chains from one sample in a study of regulatory T cells in long-lasting Graves disease. MiXCR, run by TCRdb on the multiplex PCR reads, gives a single entry per CDR3 protein. The sample has roughly 400,000 distinct CDR3 sequences, about a fifth seen once; the top ten hold less than 25%. Sample: peripheral blood mononuclear cells (PBMCs), taken when the disease was refractory, from a patient treated with antithyroid drugs. All receptors derive from a female donor with Graves disease. Each CDR3 is given with its conserved first and last residue. D genes are given only for firm matches. For some rows the clone size is stated as once, few or many, or as a class when expanded; others skip it.

d_gene	v_gene	abundance	j_gene	CDR3aa	CDR3nt
-	TRBV2	many	TRBJ1-2	CASSESMGLLDGYTF	TGTGCCAGCAGTGAGTCGATGGGTCTTTTGGATGGCTACACCTTC
-	TRBV28	many	TRBJ2-5	CASSPGGGRKETQYF	TGTGCCAGCAGTCCCGGAGGGGGGAGGAAAGAGACCCAGTACTTC
-	TRBV12-3/TRBV12-4	-	TRBJ2-3	CASSERTETQYF	TGTGCCAGCAGCGAAAGAACGGAAACGCAGTATTTT
TRBD2	TRBV7-2	many	TRBJ2-7	CASSLRGTSGKHYEQYF	TGTGCCAGCAGCTTACGAGGGACTAGCGGGAAACACTACGAGCAGTACTTC
-	TRBV20-1	-	TRBJ1-2	CSASGAGGYTF	TGCAGTGCTAGTGGGGCTGGGGGCTACACCTTC
-	TRBV12-3/TRBV12-4	few	TRBJ1-4	CASSPQGANEKLFF	TGTGCCAGCAGTCCCCAGGGAGCTAATGAAAAACTGTTTTTT
-	TRBV18	few	TRBJ1-2	CASSPGTGQLLF	TGTGCCAGCTCACCAGGCACAGGCCAACTCCTCTTC
-	TRBV19	few	TRBJ2-5	CASRPRWGQETQYF	TGTGCCAGTAGGCCACGGTGGGGCCAAGAGACCCAGTACTTC
TRBD1	TRBV6-2/TRBV6-3	few	TRBJ1-2	CASLPNRGSDVLYGYTF	TGTGCCAGCCTACCTAACAGGGGGAGCGATGTTCTATATGGCTACACCTTC
TRBD1	TRBV5-6	-	TRBJ2-7	CASIRLEIQGADWEQYF	TGTGCCAGCATCCGATTAGAGATACAGGGGGCGGACTGGGAGCAGTACTTC
TRBD1	TRBV6-1	many	TRBJ1-1	CASSEIPGQGTNMNTEAFF	TGTGCCAGCAGTGAAATCCCGGGACAGGGCACGAACATGAACACTGAAGCTTTCTTT
TRBD1	TRBV7-2	many	TRBJ1-4	CASSLTGGNEKLFF	TGTGCCAGCAGCTTAACAGGGGGGAATGAAAAACTGTTTTTT
-	TRBV2	many	TRBJ2-2	CASTEETGELFF	TGTGCCAGCACTGAGGAGACCGGGGAGCTGTTTTTT
TRBD1	TRBV29-1	-	TRBJ1-4	CSALGTGTNEKLFF	TGCAGCGCACTCGGGACAGGGACTAATGAAAAACTGTTTTTT
TRBD2	TRBV7-2	few	TRBJ2-5	CASSFPGLAVMGGETQYF	TGTGCCAGCAGCTTCCCGGGACTAGCGGTTATGGGGGGAGAGACCCAGTACTTC
TRBD1	TRBV25-1	many	TRBJ2-5	CASSFRKTGGQETQYF	TGTGCCAGCAGCTTTCGCAAGACAGGGGGACAAGAGACCCAGTACTTC
-	TRBV11-2	many	TRBJ2-7	CASSLEQGGSYEQYF	TGTGCCAGCAGCTTAGAGCAGGGTGGGTCCTACGAGCAGTACTTC
TRBD1	TRBV3-1	many	TRBJ1-4	CASSGTGGKLFF	TGTGCCAGCAGCGGGACAGGCGGAAAACTGTTTTTT
TRBD1	TRBV19	-	TRBJ1-2	CASSEGQGARFGYTF	TGTGCCAGTAGTGAGGGACAGGGGGCGCGTTTTGGCTACACCTTC
TRBD1	TRBV6-1	many	TRBJ2-7	CASSRDRGYEQYF	TGTGCCAGCAGTAGGGACAGGGGATACGAGCAGTACTTC
TRBD1	TRBV27	-	TRBJ2-7	CASSLYRGYEQYF	TGTGCCAGCAGTTTATACAGGGGGTACGAGCAGTACTTC
TRBD2	TRBV5-6	-	TRBJ2-1	CASSFLAGYYNEQFF	TGTGCCAGCAGCTTTCTAGCGGGGTACTACAATGAGCAGTTCTTC
TRBD2	TRBV6-1	-	TRBJ2-5	CASSLRTSNYEETQYF	TGTGCCAGCAGCCTTCGGACTAGCAACTACGAAGAGACCCAGTACTTC
-	TRBV18	-	TRBJ1-6	CASPPPGSPLHF	TGTGCCAGCCCACCACCCGGATCACCCCTCCACTTT
TRBD2	TRBV28	-	TRBJ2-7	CASSLAGGTHEQYF	TGTGCCAGCAGTTTAGCGGGAGGGACCCACGAGCAGTACTTC
-	TRBV30	few	TRBJ1-3	CAWSVGLAGNTIYF	TGTGCCTGGAGCGTCGGCCTCGCGGGAAACACCATATATTTT
TRBD2	TRBV11-2	few	TRBJ2-5	CASSPRRGGREGLQETQYF	TGTGCCAGCAGCCCCCGTCGCGGAGGGCGGGAGGGACTCCAAGAGACCCAGTACTTC
-	TRBV29-1	few	TRBJ1-1	CSAQGLTGNTEAFF	TGCAGCGCACAGGGACTGACGGGGAACACTGAAGCTTTCTTT
TRBD2	TRBV28	-	TRBJ2-2	CASSFEASGRIGELFF	TGTGCCAGCAGTTTCGAGGCTAGCGGGAGGATCGGGGAGCTGTTTTTT
-	TRBV7-2	many	TRBJ2-5	CASVKDRTETQYF	TGTGCCAGCGTCAAAGACAGGACCGAGACCCAGTACTTC
TRBD1	TRBV27	many	TRBJ2-7	CASSATGTGTREQYF	TGTGCCAGCAGTGCAACCGGGACAGGGACTCGCGAGCAGTACTTC
-	TRBV6-1	many	TRBJ2-7	CASSESVFNEQYF	TGTGCCAGCAGTGAATCCGTTTTCAACGAGCAGTACTTC
TRBD1	TRBV15	many	TRBJ1-4	CATSKALGTGVGKLFF	TGTGCCACCAGCAAAGCTCTGGGTACAGGGGTCGGAAAACTGTTTTTT
-	TRBV19	-	TRBJ1-3	CASRTRVGNTIYF	TGTGCCAGTCGTACAAGGGTTGGAAACACCATATATTTT
-	TRBV12-3/TRBV12-4	few	TRBJ1-4	CASRSTGPLNEKLFF	TGTGCCAGCAGATCCACAGGGCCGTTGAATGAAAAACTGTTTTTT
TRBD2	TRBV7-9	few	TRBJ2-2	CASSPRTSGHTGELFF	TGTGCCAGCAGTCCAAGGACTAGCGGGCACACCGGGGAGCTGTTTTTT
TRBD1	TRBV9	few	TRBJ1-6	CASSPRQGGSPLHF	TGTGCCAGCAGCCCCCGACAGGGAGGTTCACCCCTCCACTTT
TRBD1	TRBV5-1	few	TRBJ1-1	CASSLAGQGVMNTEAFF	TGCGCCAGCAGCTTGGCGGGACAGGGAGTAATGAACACTGAAGCTTTCTTT
TRBD2	TRBV10-1	-	TRBJ2-5	CASSESGTSKETQYF	TGCGCCAGCAGTGAGTCCGGGACTAGCAAAGAGACCCAGTACTTC
TRBD1	TRBV20-1	few	TRBJ1-5	CSAGDSIQPQHF	TGCAGTGCTGGGGACAGTATTCAGCCCCAGCATTTT
-	TRBV7-9	-	TRBJ1-6	CASSVGPSPLHF	TGTGCCAGCAGCGTTGGCCCTTCACCCCTCCACTTT
-	TRBV30	few	TRBJ2-1	CAWRERGEQFF	TGTGCCTGGAGGGAACGGGGCGAGCAGTTCTTC
-	TRBV7-2	many	TRBJ2-7	CASSFAAGRDEQYF	TGTGCCAGCAGCTTTGCTGCGGGAAGAGACGAGCAGTACTTC
-	TRBV7-2	many	TRBJ1-5	CASSVGGANSQPQHF	TGTGCCAGCAGCGTTGGGGGGGCTAATAGTCAGCCCCAGCATTTT
-	TRBV6-1	many	TRBJ2-7	CASRLDRSYEQYF	TGTGCCAGCAGACTTGACAGATCCTACGAGCAGTACTTC
-	TRBV4-3	few	TRBJ2-5	CASSQDSGPETQYF	TGCGCCAGCAGCCAAGACTCTGGGCCGGAGACCCAGTACTTC
-	TRBV30	-	TRBJ1-3	CAWSAPGPNTIYF	TGTGCCTGGAGTGCCCCGGGGCCCAACACCATATATTTT
-	TRBV28	few	TRBJ1-6	CASSLVHSNSPLHF	TGTGCCAGCAGTTTAGTACATAGTAATTCACCCCTCCACTTT
TRBD1	TRBV27	many	TRBJ2-7	CASSQNRGEYEQYF	TGTGCCAGCAGTCAAAACAGGGGGGAGTACGAGCAGTACTTC